The clone carrying this TCR beta chain appeared a few times. As to treatment: preoperative locoregional IRX-2 cytokine immunotherapy. This phase Ib study tested locoregional IRX-2 cytokine immunotherapy given before surgery. The data originate from a study of preoperative IRX-2 immunotherapy in early breast cancer. TCRdb keeps only in-frame clones here, not all; method: immunoSEQ multiplex PCR. The repertoire holds approximately 38,000 clones, 82% seen once, with roughly 1.5% in the top ten. Per the germline V gene, CDR1 is LNHNV and CDR2 is YYDKDF (reference sequence). The CDR3 consists of 15 residues. V lost 4 bases to trimming and J lost 5 bases, with 18 bases between them.

The sequenced sample was lymph node tissue, obtained after IRX-2 immunotherapy. The chain carries TRBV15 and TRBJ2-7; the D gene is possibly TRBD1 (6 bases). This clonotype was sampled from a human donor with breast cancer. Here the CDR3 reads CATSKGQGIGNEQYF. The CDR3 DNA sequence: TGTGCCACCAGCAAGGGGCAGGGGATAGGAAACGAGCAGTACTTC.